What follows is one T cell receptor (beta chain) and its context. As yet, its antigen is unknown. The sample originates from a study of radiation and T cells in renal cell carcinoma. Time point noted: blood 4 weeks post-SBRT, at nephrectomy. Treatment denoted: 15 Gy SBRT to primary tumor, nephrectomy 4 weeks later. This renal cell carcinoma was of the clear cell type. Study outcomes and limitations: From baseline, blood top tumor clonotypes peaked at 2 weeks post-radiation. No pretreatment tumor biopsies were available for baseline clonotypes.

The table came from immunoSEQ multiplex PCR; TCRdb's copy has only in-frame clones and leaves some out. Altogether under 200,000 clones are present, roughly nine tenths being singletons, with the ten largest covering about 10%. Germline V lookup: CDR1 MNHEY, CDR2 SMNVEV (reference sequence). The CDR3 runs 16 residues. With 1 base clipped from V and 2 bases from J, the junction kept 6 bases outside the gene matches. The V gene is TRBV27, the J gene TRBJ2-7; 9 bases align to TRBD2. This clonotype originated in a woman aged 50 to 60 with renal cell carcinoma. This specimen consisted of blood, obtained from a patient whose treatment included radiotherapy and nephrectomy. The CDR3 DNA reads TGTGCCAGCAGTTTATTGCCTAGCGGGGTTACCTACGAGCAGTACTTC. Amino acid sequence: CASSLLPSGVTYEQYF.